This T cell receptor (beta chain) was observed in a study of sequential checkpoint blockade in melanoma. The treatment here: randomized to nivolumab then ipilimumab (arm A) or the reverse (arm B). The germline V gene has CDR1 MDHEN and CDR2 SYDVKM. This CDR3 has 13 residues. V lost 4 bases to trimming and J lost 5 bases, with 11 bases between them. This table comes from immunoSEQ multiplex PCR, and its TCRdb copy is limited to in-frame clones, with some not included. Here the sample spans about 2,500 clones, 15% being singletons. This clone is medium-sized within its sample. The source material was tumor tissue (inferred from file names), sampled from a patient given nivolumab and ipilimumab in sequence. The rearrangement links TRBV28 to TRBJ1-2; a weak D match, TRBD1 (5 bases). This clonotype originated in a human donor with melanoma. The chain's CDR3 is CASSSGTQYGYTF. CDR3 bases: TGTGCCAGCAGTTCCGGGACTCAGTATGGCTACACCTTC.